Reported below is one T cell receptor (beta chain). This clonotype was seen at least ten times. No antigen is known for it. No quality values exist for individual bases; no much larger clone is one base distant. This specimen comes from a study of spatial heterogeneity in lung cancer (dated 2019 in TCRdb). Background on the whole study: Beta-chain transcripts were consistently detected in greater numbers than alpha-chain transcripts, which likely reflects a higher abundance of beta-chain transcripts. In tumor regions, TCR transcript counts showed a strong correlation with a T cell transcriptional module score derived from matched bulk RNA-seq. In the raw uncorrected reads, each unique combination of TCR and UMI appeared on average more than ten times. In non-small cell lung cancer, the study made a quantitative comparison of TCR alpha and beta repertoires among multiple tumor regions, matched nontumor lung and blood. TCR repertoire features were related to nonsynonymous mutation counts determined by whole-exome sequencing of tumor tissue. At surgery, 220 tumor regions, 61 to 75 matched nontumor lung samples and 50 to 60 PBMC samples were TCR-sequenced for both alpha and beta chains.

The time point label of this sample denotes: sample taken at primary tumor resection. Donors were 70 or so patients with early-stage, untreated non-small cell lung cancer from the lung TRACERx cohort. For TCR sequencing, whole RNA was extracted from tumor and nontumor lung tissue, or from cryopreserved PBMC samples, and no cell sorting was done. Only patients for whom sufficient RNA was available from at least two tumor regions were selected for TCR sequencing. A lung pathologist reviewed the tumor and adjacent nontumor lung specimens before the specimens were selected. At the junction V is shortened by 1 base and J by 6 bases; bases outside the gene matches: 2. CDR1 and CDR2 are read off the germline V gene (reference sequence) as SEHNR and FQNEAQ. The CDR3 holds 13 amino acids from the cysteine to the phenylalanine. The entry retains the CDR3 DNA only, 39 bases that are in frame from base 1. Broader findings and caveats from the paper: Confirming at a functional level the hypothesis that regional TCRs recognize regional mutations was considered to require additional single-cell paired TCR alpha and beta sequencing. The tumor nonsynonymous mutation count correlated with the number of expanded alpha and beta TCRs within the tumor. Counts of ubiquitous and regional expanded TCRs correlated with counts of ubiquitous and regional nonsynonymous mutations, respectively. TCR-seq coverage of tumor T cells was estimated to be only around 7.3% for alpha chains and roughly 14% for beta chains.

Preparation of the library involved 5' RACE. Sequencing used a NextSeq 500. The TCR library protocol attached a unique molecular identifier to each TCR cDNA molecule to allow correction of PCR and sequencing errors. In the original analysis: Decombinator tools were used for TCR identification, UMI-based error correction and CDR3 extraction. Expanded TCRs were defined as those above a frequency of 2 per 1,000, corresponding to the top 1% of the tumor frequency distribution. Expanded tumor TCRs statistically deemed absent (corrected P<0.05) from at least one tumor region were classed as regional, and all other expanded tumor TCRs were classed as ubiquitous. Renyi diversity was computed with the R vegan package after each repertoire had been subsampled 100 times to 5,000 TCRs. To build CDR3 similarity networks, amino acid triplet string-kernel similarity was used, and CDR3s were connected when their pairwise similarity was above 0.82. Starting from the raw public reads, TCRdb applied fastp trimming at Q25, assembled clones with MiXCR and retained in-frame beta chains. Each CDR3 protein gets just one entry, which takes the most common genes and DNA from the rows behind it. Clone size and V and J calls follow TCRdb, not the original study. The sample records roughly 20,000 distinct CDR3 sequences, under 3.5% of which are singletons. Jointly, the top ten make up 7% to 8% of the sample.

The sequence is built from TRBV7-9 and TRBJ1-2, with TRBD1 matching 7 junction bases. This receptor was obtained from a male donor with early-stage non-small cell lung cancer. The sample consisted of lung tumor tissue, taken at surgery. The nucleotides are TGTGCCAGCAGCTTAGAACAGGGGCATGGCTACACCTTC. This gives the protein CASSLEQGHGYTF.